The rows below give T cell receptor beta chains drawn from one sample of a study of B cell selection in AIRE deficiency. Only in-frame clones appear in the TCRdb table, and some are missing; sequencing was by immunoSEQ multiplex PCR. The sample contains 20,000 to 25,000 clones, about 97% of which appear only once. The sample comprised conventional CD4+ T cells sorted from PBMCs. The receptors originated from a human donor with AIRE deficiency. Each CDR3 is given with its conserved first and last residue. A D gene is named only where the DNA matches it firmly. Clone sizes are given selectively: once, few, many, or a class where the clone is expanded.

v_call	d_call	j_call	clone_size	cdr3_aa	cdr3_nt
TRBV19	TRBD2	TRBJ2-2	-	CASRWGGTGELFF	TGTGCCAGTAGATGGGGGGGCACCGGGGAGCTGTTTTTT
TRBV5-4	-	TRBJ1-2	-	CASSLFRGQRDGYTF	TGTGCCAGCAGCTTGTTCCGAGGGCAAAGGGATGGCTACACCTTC
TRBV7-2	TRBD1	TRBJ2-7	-	CASSQSPGTGRDEQYF	TGTGCCAGCAGCCAATCCCCCGGGACAGGGCGTGACGAGCAGTACTTC
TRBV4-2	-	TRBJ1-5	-	CASSQDTGGGNQPQHF	TGTGCCAGCAGCCAAGATACGGGGGGAGGCAATCAGCCCCAGCATTTT
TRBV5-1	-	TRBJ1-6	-	CASSLASTSYNSPLHF	TGCGCCAGCAGCTTGGCCTCTACCTCCTATAATTCACCCCTCCACTTT
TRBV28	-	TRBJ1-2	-	CASSFSRRLDYGYTF	TGTGCCAGCAGTTTTTCTCGCCGCCTGGACTATGGCTACACCTTC
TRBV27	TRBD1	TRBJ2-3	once	CASSHGQDGDTQYF	TGTGCCAGCAGTCACGGACAGGACGGCGATACGCAGTATTTT
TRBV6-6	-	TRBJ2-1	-	CASRTGMANEQFF	TGTGCCAGCAGAACAGGAATGGCCAATGAGCAGTTCTTC
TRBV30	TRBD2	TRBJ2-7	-	CAWSRAGSPEQYF	TGTGCCTGGAGTAGAGCGGGATCTCCCGAGCAGTACTTC
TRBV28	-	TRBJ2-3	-	CASSLRPTDTQYF	TGTGCCAGCAGTCTCAGACCCACAGATACGCAGTATTTT
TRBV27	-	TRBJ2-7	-	CASSSPQRGWASETYEQYF	TGTGCCAGCAGTTCACCCCAGAGGGGGTGGGCTAGCGAAACCTACGAGCAGTACTTC
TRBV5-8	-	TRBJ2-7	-	CASSLAPDTSYEQYF	TGTGCCAGCAGCTTGGCCCCGGACACGTCCTACGAGCAGTACTTC
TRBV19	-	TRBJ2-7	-	CASSLWWGRALNF	TGTGCCAGTAGCCTGTGGTGGGGTAGAGCTTTGAACTTC
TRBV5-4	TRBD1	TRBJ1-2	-	CASSPDRVLYGYTF	TGTGCCAGCAGTCCGGACAGGGTATTGTATGGCTACACCTTC
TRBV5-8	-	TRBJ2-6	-	CASSLGRVDVLTF	TGTGCCAGCAGCTTGGGCAGGGTGGATGTCCTGACTTTC
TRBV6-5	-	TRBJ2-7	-	CASSYDPGVYEQYF	TGTGCCAGCAGTTATGACCCAGGGGTCTACGAGCAGTACTTC
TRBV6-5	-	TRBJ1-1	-	CASSRGMRAFF	TGTGCCAGCAGTCGCGGGATGCGAGCTTTCTTT
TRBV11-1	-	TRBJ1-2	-	CASSSTTGVYGYTF	TGTGCCAGCAGCTCCACGACAGGAGTATATGGCTACACCTTC
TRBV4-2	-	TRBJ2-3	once	CASSQDRGPTDTQYF	TGTGCCAGCAGCCAAGATCGGGGTCCCACAGATACGCAGTATTTT
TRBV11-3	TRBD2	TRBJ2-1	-	CASSSSSGRGYNEQFF	TGTGCCAGCAGCTCCAGTAGCGGGAGGGGATACAATGAGCAGTTCTTC
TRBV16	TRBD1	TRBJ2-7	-	CASSQSLRQGAQGQYF	TGTGCCAGCAGCCAATCTTTGAGACAGGGGGCTCAGGGGCAGTACTTC
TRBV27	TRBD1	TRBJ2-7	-	CASSLFTGQDLGGQYF	TGTGCCAGCAGTTTATTTACGGGACAGGATCTTGGCGGTCAGTACTTC
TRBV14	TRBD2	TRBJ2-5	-	CASSGGLAGVETQYF	TGTGCCAGCAGCGGTGGACTAGCGGGAGTGGAGACCCAGTACTTC
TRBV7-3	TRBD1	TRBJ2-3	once	CASSLGQTHGDTQYF	TGTGCCAGCAGCTTGGGACAGACCCACGGAGATACGCAGTATTTT
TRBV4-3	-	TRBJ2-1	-	CASSQGTVEGQFF	TGCGCCAGCAGCCAAGGAACGGTCGAGGGGCAGTTCTTC
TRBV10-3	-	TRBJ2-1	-	CATEAIPNNEQFF	TGTGCCACCGAAGCAATACCTAACAATGAGCAGTTCTTC
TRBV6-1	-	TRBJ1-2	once	CASSEAGRQDGYTF	TGTGCCAGCAGTGAAGCAGGGCGACAGGATGGCTACACCTTC
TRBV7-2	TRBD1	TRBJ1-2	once	CASSLGRGDGYTF	TGTGCCAGCAGCTTAGGCAGGGGGGATGGCTACACCTTC
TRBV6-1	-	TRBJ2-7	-	CASKGLYEQYF	TGTGCCAGCAAGGGACTTTACGAGCAGTACTTC
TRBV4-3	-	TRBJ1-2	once	CASSQEMWANYGYTF	TGCGCCAGCAGCCAAGAGATGTGGGCTAACTATGGCTACACCTTC
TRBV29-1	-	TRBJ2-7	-	CSGKDSAPDEQYF	TGCAGCGGTAAGGACAGTGCCCCCGACGAGCAGTACTTC
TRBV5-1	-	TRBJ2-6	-	CASSLSLQSSGANVLTF	TGCGCCAGCAGCTTGTCCCTGCAATCCTCTGGGGCCAACGTCCTGACTTTC
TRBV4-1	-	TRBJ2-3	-	CASSQDLTSGSDTQYF	TGCGCCAGCAGCCAAGATCTGACGAGTGGTTCAGATACGCAGTATTTT
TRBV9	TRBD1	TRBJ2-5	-	CASSVDRAQETQYF	TGTGCCAGCAGCGTCGACAGGGCGCAAGAGACCCAGTACTTC
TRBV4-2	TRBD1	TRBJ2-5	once	CASSQDRGGGETQYF	TGTGCCAGCAGCCAAGATCGAGGGGGCGGCGAGACCCAGTACTTC
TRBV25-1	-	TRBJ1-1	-	CASRRNTEAFF	TGTGCCAGCAGGAGGAACACTGAAGCTTTCTTT
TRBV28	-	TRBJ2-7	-	CAAEGGQGSYEQYF	TGTGCCGCTGAAGGAGGACAAGGCTCCTACGAGCAGTACTTC
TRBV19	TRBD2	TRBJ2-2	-	CASSRSGRAFGELFF	TGTGCCAGTAGTAGAAGCGGGAGGGCCTTCGGGGAGCTGTTTTTT
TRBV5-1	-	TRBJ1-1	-	CASSLGSGRSSTEAFF	TGCGCCAGCAGCTTGGGATCAGGGAGGTCGAGCACTGAAGCTTTCTTT
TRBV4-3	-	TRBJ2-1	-	CASSQDRGHEQFF	TGCGCCAGCAGCCAAGACCGGGGGCATGAGCAGTTCTTC
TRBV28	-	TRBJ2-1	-	CASTRMGNEQFF	TGTGCCAGCACTCGGATGGGGAATGAGCAGTTCTTC
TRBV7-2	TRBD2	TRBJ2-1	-	CASSVLTSGRRNEQFF	TGTGCCAGCAGCGTTTTAACTAGCGGGAGGAGGAATGAGCAGTTCTTC
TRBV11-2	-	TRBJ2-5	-	CASSKRDSLQETQYF	TGTGCCAGCAGCAAGCGGGACAGCCTCCAAGAGACCCAGTACTTC
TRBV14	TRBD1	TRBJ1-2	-	CASSRDRNYGYTF	TGTGCCAGCAGCCGGGACAGAAACTATGGCTACACCTTC
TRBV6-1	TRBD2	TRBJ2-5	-	CASRGLAEETQYF	TGTGCCAGTCGAGGACTAGCGGAAGAGACCCAGTACTTC
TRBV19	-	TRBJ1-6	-	CATTRGVSNSPLHF	TGTGCCACCACCCGGGGGGTTTCGAATTCACCCCTCCACTTT